The source of this T cell receptor beta chain is a study of blood T cell repertoires in COVID-19. Study-wide context: Whether acute or convalescent, the COVID-19 samples came from the United States, Italy and Spain. In each case, the material was cDNA or gDNA derived from T cells, B-cell-depleted T cells, or PBMCs.

The CDR3 runs 15 residues. Germline-derived CDR1 and CDR2 are LGHDT and YNNKEL (reference sequence). V was clipped by 2 bases and J by 7 bases; unmatched bases: 9. Authors' processing steps: The authors estimated nucleated cell counts from reference gene primer amplification. The repertoire was sequenced with immunoSEQ multiplex PCR; TCRdb's copy has only in-frame clones and lacks some. Clonal size and the V and J genes are those of that table, whereas D and trimming came from the DNA. Of 45,000 or so clones detected, roughly nine tenths appear once; the ten largest clones hold around 20%. The gene calls are TRBV3-1 (or the pseudogene TRBV3-2) and TRBJ1-2; 8 bases map to TRBD1. The sample consisted of peripheral blood. This clonotype originated in a woman over 75 in a cohort sampled during active or convalescent COVID-19. CDR3 nucleotide sequence: TGTGCCAGCAGCCAACCGGACAGGGCGAGGGCTGGCTACACCTTC. It translates to CASSQPDRARAGYTF.